This TCR beta chain derives from a study of cytomegalovirus exposure and HLA in healthy donors. Trimming removed 6 bases from V and 7 bases from J, with 13 bases in between. The CDR3 is 14 residues long. CDR1 is SNHLY, CDR2 FYNNEI, per germline. PCR primers comprised 60 Vbeta and 13 Jbeta primers. The table came from immunoSEQ multiplex PCR; TCRdb's copy has only in-frame clones and leaves some out. Among 150,000 to 200,000 clones, 65% to 90% were seen once, and the ten largest hold roughly 2%. The receptor's source is a young woman in good health and CMV-seronegative. This chain joins TRBV2 and TRBJ2-6, with a possible D match to TRBD1 (6 bases). Input material: PBMCs. The CDR3 DNA reads as TGTGCCAGCAGGGGGGCAGGGGTCGCCAACGTCCTGACTTTC. The encoded protein is CASRGAGVANVLTF.